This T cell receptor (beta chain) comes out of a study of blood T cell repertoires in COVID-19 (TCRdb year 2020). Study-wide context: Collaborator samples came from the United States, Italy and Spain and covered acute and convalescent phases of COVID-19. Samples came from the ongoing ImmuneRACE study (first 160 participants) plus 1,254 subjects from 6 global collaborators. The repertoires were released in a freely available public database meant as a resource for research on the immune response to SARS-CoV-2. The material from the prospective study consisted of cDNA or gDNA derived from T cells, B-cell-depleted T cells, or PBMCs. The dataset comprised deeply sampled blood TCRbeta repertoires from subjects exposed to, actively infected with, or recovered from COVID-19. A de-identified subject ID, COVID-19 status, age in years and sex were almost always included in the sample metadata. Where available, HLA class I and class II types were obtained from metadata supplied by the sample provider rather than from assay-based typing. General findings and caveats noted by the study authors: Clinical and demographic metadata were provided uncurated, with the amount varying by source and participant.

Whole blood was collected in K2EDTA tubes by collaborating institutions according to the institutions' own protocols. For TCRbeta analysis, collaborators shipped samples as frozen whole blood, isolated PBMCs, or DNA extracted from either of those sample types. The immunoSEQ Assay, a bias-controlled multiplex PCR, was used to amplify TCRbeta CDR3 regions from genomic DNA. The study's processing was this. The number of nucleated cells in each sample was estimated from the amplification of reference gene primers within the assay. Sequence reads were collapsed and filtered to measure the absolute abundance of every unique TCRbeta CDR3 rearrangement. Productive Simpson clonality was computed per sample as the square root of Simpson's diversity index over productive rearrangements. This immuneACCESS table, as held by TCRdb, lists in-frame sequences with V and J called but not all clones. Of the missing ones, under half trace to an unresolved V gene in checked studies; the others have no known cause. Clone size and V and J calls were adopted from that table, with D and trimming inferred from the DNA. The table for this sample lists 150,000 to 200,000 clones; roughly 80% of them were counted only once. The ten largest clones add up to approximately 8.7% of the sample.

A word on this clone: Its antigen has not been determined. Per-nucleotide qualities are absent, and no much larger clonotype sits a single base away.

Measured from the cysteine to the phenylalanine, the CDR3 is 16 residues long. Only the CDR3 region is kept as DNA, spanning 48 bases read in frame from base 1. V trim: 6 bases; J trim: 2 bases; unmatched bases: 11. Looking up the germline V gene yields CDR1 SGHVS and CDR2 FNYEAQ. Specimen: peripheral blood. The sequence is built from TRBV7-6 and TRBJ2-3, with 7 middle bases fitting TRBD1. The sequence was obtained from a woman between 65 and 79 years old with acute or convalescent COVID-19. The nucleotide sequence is TGTGCCAGCAGTCAAGCCGGGACAGCAATCACAGATACGCAGTATTTT. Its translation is CASSQAGTAITDTQYF.